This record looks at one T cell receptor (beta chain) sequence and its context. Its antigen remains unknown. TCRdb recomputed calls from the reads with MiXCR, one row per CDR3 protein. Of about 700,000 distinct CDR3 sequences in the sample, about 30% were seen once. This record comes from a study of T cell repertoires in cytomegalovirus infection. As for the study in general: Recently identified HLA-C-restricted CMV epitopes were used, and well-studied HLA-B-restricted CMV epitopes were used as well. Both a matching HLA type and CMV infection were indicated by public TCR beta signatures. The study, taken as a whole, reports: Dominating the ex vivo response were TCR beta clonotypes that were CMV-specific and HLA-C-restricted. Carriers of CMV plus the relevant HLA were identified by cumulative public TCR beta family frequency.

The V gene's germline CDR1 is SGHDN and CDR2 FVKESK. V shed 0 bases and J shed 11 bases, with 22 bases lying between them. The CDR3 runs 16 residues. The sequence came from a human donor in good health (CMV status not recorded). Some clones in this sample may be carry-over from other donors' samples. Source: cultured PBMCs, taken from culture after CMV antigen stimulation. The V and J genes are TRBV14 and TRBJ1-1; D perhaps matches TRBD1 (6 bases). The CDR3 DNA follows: TGTGCCAGCAGCCAAGATGCGCGCCGGGACACCGTGCGCGCTTTCTTT. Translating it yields CASSQDARRDTVRAFF.